These 13 T cell receptor beta chains originate from one sample sequenced in a study of T cell responses to AZD1222 COVID-19 vaccine. Sequencing was performed with immunoSEQ multiplex PCR; in TCRdb, only in-frame clones are kept and a portion is missing. Among 150,000 to 200,000 clones listed, about nine tenths were seen once. Here the sequenced sample was peripheral blood, taken on day 0 of MenACWY control vaccination. All receptors derive from an adult in good health.

The rearrangement links TRBV19 to TRBJ2-4, with D perhaps TRBD1 or TRBD2 (5 bases each). The CDR3 has 11 residues. V lost 5 bases and J lost 15, with 14 bases in between. Germline V gene sequence: CDR1 LNHDA, CDR2 SQIVND (reference sequence). This CDR3 is CASSLGTSSYF. In DNA form, the CDR3 reads TGTGCCAGTAGTCTCGGGACCAGTTCGTACTTC.

The rearrangement joins TRBV25-1 to TRBJ2-2; tentative D call: TRBD1 (6 bases). V dropped 4 bases and J dropped 2 bases, with 14 bases sitting between them. The CDR3 has 16 amino acids. Germline CDR1 is MGHDK and CDR2 is SYGVNS. Here the CDR3 reads CASSAPDRLNTGELFF. The CDR3 DNA reads as TGTGCCAGCAGTGCCCCGGACAGATTAAACACCGGGGAGCTGTTTTTT.

The V call is TRBV7-2, the J call TRBJ1-6, with TRBD1 matching 10 bases. The V gene's germline CDR1 is SGHTA and CDR2 FQGNSA. CDR3 length: 14 residues. With V trimmed by 1 base and J by 14 bases, 5 bases remained unmatched. CDR3 residues: CASSLGTGGGTLHF. DNA of the CDR3: TGTGCCAGCAGCTTAGGGACAGGGGGGGGCACCCTCCACTTT.

The chain is built from TRBV21-1 and TRBJ2-7; TRBD1 is the table's D call, not checked against the DNA. TRBV21-1 is shown as a pseudogene. CDR3 length: 13 amino acids. CDR3: CASSRGRAYEQYF. CDR3 nucleotide sequence: TGTGCCAGCAGCCGTGGGCGAGCCTACGAGCAGTACTTC.

The chain is built from TRBV6-5 and TRBJ2-5, with no clear D. Trimming shortened V by 6 bases and J by 2 bases, and 13 bases separated the two germline ends. The CDR3 sequence is 14 residues long. Germline CDR1 and CDR2: MNHEY and SVGAGI. The CDR3 DNA follows: TGTGCCAGCAGGCCACCCCGGGCACAAGAGACCCAGTACTTC. It encodes CASRPPRAQETQYF.

The rearrangement links TRBV10-3 to TRBJ2-7; 11 positions agree with TRBD1. Germline loops: CDR1 ENHRY, CDR2 SYGVKD. This CDR3 spans 16 amino acids. The J segment lost 2 bases and the V segment lost 6 bases, leaving 9 bases of the junction unmatched. CDR3 bases: TGTGCCATCAGGATGGACAGGGGGCTTCTTACCTACGAGCAGTACTTC. Translating it yields CAIRMDRGLLTYEQYF.

The rearrangement uses TRBV5-5 and TRBJ2-6, with D perhaps given as TRBD1 or TRBD2 (6 bases each). V shed 4 bases and J shed 0 bases, with 14 bases lying between them. Germline CDR1 SGHKS, CDR2 YYEKEE (reference sequence). The CDR3 spans 17 residues. CDR3 sequence reads: CASSGGTSSSGANVLTF. The CDR3 nucleotides read TGTGCCAGCAGCGGGGGGACATCGAGCTCTGGGGCCAACGTCCTGACTTTC.

The chain recombines TRBV9 with TRBJ2-3; 9 nucleotides match TRBD2. V shed 5 bases and J 3 bases; nucleotides not matched to a gene: 10. The V gene's germline CDR1 is SGDLS and CDR2 YYNGEE. CDR3 size: 16 residues. In DNA form, the CDR3 reads TGTGCCAGCAGTATTGGACTAGCGCCTGTTACAGATACGCAGTATTTT. Its protein is CASSIGLAPVTDTQYF. Looking up the rest from reference TRBV9 and TRBJ2-3 gives the full variable domain: DSGVTQTPKHLITATGQRVTLRCSPRSGDLSVYWYQQSLDQGLQFLIQYYNGEERAKGNILERFSAQQFPDLHSELNLSSLELGDSALYFCASSIGLAPVTDTQYFGPGTRLTVL.

J is TRBJ2-3 and V is TRBV4-1; D might be TRBD1 (6 bases). The V gene's germline CDR1 is MGHRA and CDR2 YSYEKL. The ends were cut back, 4 bases at V and 4 bases at J, with 18 bases in the middle. The CDR3 contains 16 residues. CDR3 nucleotide sequence: TGCGCCAGCAGCCCGCAGGGGCAGGGGCGGGCAGATACGCAGTATTTT. It codes for CASSPQGQGRADTQYF.

The V and J genes are TRBV12-3 or TRBV12-4 and TRBJ2-3; 7 positions match TRBD1. There are 12 residues in the CDR3. The J segment lost 9 bases and the V segment lost 5 bases, leaving 5 bases of the junction unmatched. For the CDR3, the DNA is TGTGCCAGCAGTCCGACAGGGAGCACGCAGTATTTT. Encoded protein: CASSPTGSTQYF.

V is TRBV5-1 and J is TRBJ2-5, with 10 bases aligning to TRBD2. The CDR3 runs 17 residues. V trimming: 1 base; J trimming: 5 bases; junction bases outside the gene matches: 11. Germline V gene data show CDR1 as SGHRS and CDR2 as YFSETQ. This CDR3 reads CASSLTGLAGAGETQYF. The CDR3 region has the DNA TGCGCCAGCAGCTTGACGGGCCTAGCGGGGGCCGGGGAGACCCAGTACTTC.

CDR3 nucleotides: TGTGCCAGCAGTCGGGACTATGGCTACACCTTC. It is translated as CASSRDYGYTF. The gene calls are TRBV5-4 and TRBJ1-2; no definite D call. Germline V lookup: CDR1 SGHNT, CDR2 YYREEE (reference sequence). This CDR3 is built from 11 residues. The V end was cut by 5 bases, the J end by 3 bases, with 5 bases between.

In its sample, this clone was seen a few times. The chain has TRBV10-2 and TRBJ2-7; 11 nucleotides line up with TRBD1. This CDR3 contains 14 residues. Germline V lookup: CDR1 WSHSY, CDR2 SAAADI. Trimming cost V 2 bases and J 3 bases; bases outside gene matches: 0. CDR3 sequence (DNA): TGCGCCAGCAGTGAGGGGACAGGGGGCTACGAGCAGTACTTC. Protein product: CASSEGTGGYEQYF.